This T cell receptor beta chain was identified in a study of long-term antiretroviral therapy in people with HIV. PBMC samples from each donor numbered at least one pre-ART and at least two post-ART. Before they underwent DNA extraction, samples held about 1-10 million cryopreserved PBMC. A few counts support this clone. The CDR3 runs 15 residues. Germline CDR1 and CDR2: SGHRS and YFSETQ. Trimming removed 1 base from V and 6 bases from J; junction bases left unmatched: 8. The immunoSEQ assay was v3.0, run at survey level. The assay was immunoSEQ multiplex PCR, and TCRdb's table has in-frame clones only and misses some. The sample includes some 25,000 clones, approximately 90% of them seen just once.

The receptor's source is a woman in her 30s with HIV. The starting material was unsorted PBMCs, obtained 1.9 years after starting antiretroviral therapy. This chain joins TRBV5-1 and TRBJ1-2; 8 bases are shared with TRBD1. The CDR3 is CASSLWPGQADGYTF. CDR3 sequence (DNA): TGCGCCAGCAGCTTGTGGCCGGGACAGGCCGATGGCTACACCTTC.